One and the same sample provided the 10 T cell receptor beta chains below, sequenced in a study of blood T cell repertoires in COVID-19. Repertoires were generated with immunoSEQ multiplex PCR, while TCRdb's copy carries only in-frame clones and drops some. Of some 380,000 clones detected, approximately 86% appear once; the ten largest clones hold 2% to 2.5%. The material sequenced was PBMCs or T cells enriched from blood (not recorded which). The receptors were gathered from a woman in her forties with acute COVID-19.

This clone was seen a few times. The chain is built from TRBV5-4 and TRBJ2-2, with TRBD2 matching 15 bases. V trimming: 3 bases; J trimming: 6 bases; junction bases outside the gene matches: 3. The CDR3 is 16 residues long. From germline, CDR1 is SGHNT and CDR2 YYREEE (reference sequence). CDR3 nucleotides: TGTGCCAGCAGCTCCGGACTAGCGGGGGGGCCCGGGGAGCTGTTTTTT. Amino acid sequence: CASSSGLAGGPGELFF.

The chain couples TRBV7-9 to TRBJ1-3; 8 bases line up with TRBD1. There are 16 residues in the CDR3. CDR1 and CDR2 (germline): SEHNR, FQNEAQ (reference sequence). V lost 4 bases, J lost 2 bases, and 7 bases stayed unmatched. The CDR3 region is CASSSDRAWAGNTIYF. CDR3 sequence (DNA): TGTGCCAGCAGCTCGGACAGGGCATGGGCTGGAAACACCATATATTTT.

This clone was observed a handful of times. At the DNA level, this CDR3 is encoded by other sequences in the same sample as well. This chain connects TRBV9 to TRBJ2-2; D gene ambiguous. This CDR3 has 13 amino acids. The V gene lost 0 bases and the J gene lost 8 bases, with 8 bases spanning the gap. CDR1 and CDR2 (germline): SGDLS, YYNGEE. The CDR3 protein is CASSVGPTGELFF. The CDR3 DNA sequence: TGTGCCAGCAGCGTAGGCCCTACGGGGGAGCTGTTTTTT.

The chain employs TRBV6-5 and TRBJ1-2; TRBD1 agrees at 7 bases. The CDR3 runs 13 residues. CDR1 and CDR2 (germline): MNHEY, SVGAGI. V trimming: 5 bases; J trimming: 6 bases; junction bases outside the gene matches: 6. CDR3 loop: CASSRTGLNGYTF. CDR3 nucleotides: TGTGCCAGCAGTCGGACAGGCCTGAATGGCTACACCTTC.

The gene calls are TRBV12-3 or TRBV12-4 and TRBJ1-1; no clear D. There are 13 residues in the CDR3. V was trimmed by 1 base and J by 4 bases, leaving 7 bases between them. CDR3 DNA sequence: TGTGCCAGCAGTTTAGGGGAGGGCACTGAAGCTTTCTTT. As protein: CASSLGEGTEAFF.

The rearrangement joins TRBV15 to TRBJ1-2; 7 bases align to TRBD1. The CDR3 consists of 16 residues. J was trimmed by 6 bases and V by 0 bases; bases with no gene match: 10. Germline V gene sequence: CDR1 LNHNV, CDR2 YYDKDF (reference sequence). CDR3 DNA: TGTGCCACCAGCAGAGATCTTCGGGGTACAGGGGATGGCTACACCTTC. Protein: CATSRDLRGTGDGYTF.

This sequence joins TRBV5-1 and TRBJ1-6; TRBD1 agrees at 7 bases. The V gene's germline CDR1 is SGHRS and CDR2 YFSETQ. The CDR3 spans 17 residues. The V and J ends lost 3 bases and 8 bases, in that order; junction bases with no gene match: 14. The CDR3, as DNA: TGCGCCAGCAGCTCCATTGCAGGGGGTAGGAGGGATTCACCCCTCCACTTT. It yields the protein CASSSIAGGRRDSPLHF.

The chain is built from TRBV7-2 and TRBJ1-2; weak D call: TRBD1 (5 bases). The CDR3 is made up of 13 amino acids. CDR1 and CDR2 from the germline V gene are SGHTA and FQGNSA. V was cut by 6 bases and J by 1 base, with 9 bases left in between. In DNA form, the CDR3 reads TGTGCCAGCAGTTCTGACAGTAACTATGGCTACACCTTC. This encodes CASSSDSNYGYTF.

The J gene is TRBJ2-1, the V gene TRBV7-8, with unresolved D. This CDR3 has 12 amino acids. From germline, CDR1 is SGHVS and CDR2 FQNEAQ. Trimming took off 1 base at V and 6 bases at J, with 4 bases between the two ends. CDR3 protein: CASSLDFNEQFF. In DNA, the CDR3 is TGTGCCAGCAGCTTAGACTTCAATGAGCAGTTCTTC.

V usage is TRBV3-1 (or the pseudogene TRBV3-2) and J usage is TRBJ1-2; TRBD1 aligns across 8 bases. Germline V gene lookup returns CDR1 LGHDT and CDR2 YNNKEL (reference sequence). V gave up 1 base and J gave up 3 bases; unmatched junction bases: 4. This CDR3 has 15 amino acids. CDR3 protein: CASSQVGTGDYGYTF. The CDR3, as DNA: TGTGCCAGCAGCCAAGTGGGGACAGGCGACTATGGCTACACCTTC.